This T cell receptor (beta chain) was captured by sequencing in a study of radiation and T cells in renal cell carcinoma. The sample's time point: blood 4 weeks post-SBRT, at nephrectomy. Treatment noted: 15 Gy SBRT to primary tumor, nephrectomy 4 weeks later. Per germline, CDR1 LNHDA and CDR2 SQIVND (reference sequence). The CDR3 extends over 14 amino acids. The junction had 7 bases not matched to a gene; V was cut back by 5 bases and J by 7 bases. This table comes from immunoSEQ multiplex PCR, and its TCRdb copy is limited to in-frame clones, with some not included. Altogether 80,000 or so clones are present, about nine tenths being singletons, with the ten largest covering approximately 6%.

The chain uses TRBV19 and TRBJ2-1; 8 bases map to TRBD1. The clonotype comes from a woman in her 70s with renal cell carcinoma. This specimen was blood, taken from a patient whose treatment included radiotherapy and nephrectomy. The CDR3 reads CASSLRQGRNEQFF. In DNA, the CDR3 is TGTGCCAGTAGTCTGAGACAGGGGAGGAATGAGCAGTTCTTC.